The T cell receptor (beta chain) described here comes from a study of cytomegalovirus exposure and HLA in healthy donors. Study results and caveats: The study designated fewer than 200 TCR beta chains cytomegalovirus-associated. Cytomegalovirus status, reportedly, was diagnosed with high specificity and sensitivity by the classifier.

The length of the CDR3 is 11 residues. Germline assignment: CDR1 MNHNY and CDR2 SVGAGI (reference sequence). Trimming took 8 bases from V and 7 from J, leaving 12 bases between them. In the PCR, 60 Vbeta and 13 Jbeta primers were used. TCRdb keeps only in-frame clones here, not all; method: immunoSEQ multiplex PCR. The sample lists approximately 200,000 clones, less than 80% occurring once. This clone appeared a few times. As yet, its antigen is unknown. What was sequenced was PBMCs. The sequence came from a girl aged 2-9 years in good health and CMV-seronegative. The chain recombines TRBV6-6 with TRBJ2-7, with no clear D. The CDR3: CASGLEWEQYF. CDR3 nucleotide sequence: TGTGCCAGCGGGCTCGAGTGGGAGCAGTACTTC.